This T cell receptor (beta chain) was recorded in a study of Ad26.COV2.S vaccination and SARS-CoV-2 variants. Study-level information: The trial was COV1001 and the donor's arm was Ad26.COV2.S.

Treatment in this sample: around 19 received Ad26.COV2.S at low or high dose, single or two shots; 5 received placebo; per-sample allocation not given. Sampling happened 63 days after the first vaccine or placebo injection. Donation was by an adult aged 18-55 years who was in Boston. Study-wide results and caveats: Post-vaccination spike-specific CD8+ and CD4+ T cell responses reportedly had substantial breadth. Individuals receiving vaccine had higher spike-specific TCR breadth than placebo recipients did.

Generated by immunoSEQ multiplex PCR, the TCRdb table keeps only in-frame clones and is missing some. The sample lists approximately 450,000 clones, around 90% occurring once. Germline lookup yields CDR1 SGDLS and CDR2 YYNGEE. With 1 base clipped from V and 2 bases from J, the junction kept 3 bases outside the gene matches. The CDR3 contains 15 residues. Worth noting for this clone: Its target is unknown.

The sample consisted of peripheral blood, taken in a trial of Ad26.COV2.S vaccine versus placebo. V and J are TRBV9 and TRBJ2-3; the match to TRBD2 covers 8 bases. This TCR came from a person between 18 and 59 years old who received the Ad26.COV2.S COVID-19 vaccine or a placebo. The CDR3 DNA reads TGTGCCAGCAGCGTATCTAGCGGGTTCACAGATACGCAGTATTTT. Amino acid sequence: CASSVSSGFTDTQYF.